In this sample, the clone carrying this TCR beta chain turned up once. CDR1 is SGDLS and CDR2 is YYNGEE in the germline V gene. The CDR3 length is 15 residues. V lost 3 bases to trimming and J lost 0 bases, with 12 bases between them. This sample was included in a study of cytomegalovirus exposure and HLA in healthy donors. Produced via immunoSEQ multiplex PCR; TCRdb's table is partial and in-frame only. This sample yields roughly 170,000 clones, of which approximately 84% are seen a single time; around 2.8% belongs to the top ten. The sample taken for sequencing was PBMCs. The chain couples TRBV9 to TRBJ1-1; the D gene is possibly TRBD1 (6 bases). This receptor was taken from a woman between 18 and 29 years old in good health and CMV-seropositive. The CDR3 DNA sequence: TGTGCCAGCAGCGCATTAGGGGGACTGAACACTGAAGCTTTCTTT. Translation: CASSALGGLNTEAFF.